The rows below give T cell receptor beta chains drawn from one sample of a study of blood T cells in healthy people across ages. Using its own MiXCR run on the 5' RACE reads, TCRdb lists one record per CDR3 protein. The data show 1.5 million to 2 million distinct CDR3 sequences, almost 35% seen once. Sequences were obtained from blood. The origin of the receptors is a woman in her twenties or thirties in good health. Each CDR3 is given with its conserved first and last residue. A D gene is named only where the DNA matches it firmly. The size entry is marked missing in some rows and otherwise reads once, few, many or a size class.

TRBJ2-3	TRBD2	-	TRBV12-3/TRBV12-4	CASSTPGLRDTQYF	TGTGCCAGCAGTACACCGGGACTACGAGATACGCAGTATTTT
TRBJ1-2	TRBD1	-	TRBV7-3	CACSLTGGDGYTF	TGTGCCTGCAGCTTAACAGGGGGCGACGGCTACACCTTC
TRBJ2-7	TRBD2	-	TRBV20-1	CSARVPAGAPYEQYF	TGCAGTGCTAGAGTCCCAGCGGGAGCACCCTACGAGCAGTACTTC
TRBJ2-7	TRBD1	-	TRBV5-1	CASTPGQGGVEQYF	TGCGCCAGCACCCCGGGACAGGGGGGAGTCGAGCAGTACTTC
TRBJ2-6	-	many	TRBV7-9	CASSLGGAGANVLTF	TGTGCCAGCAGCTTAGGAGGGGCTGGGGCCAACGTCCTGACTTTC
TRBJ2-3	-	many	TRBV20-1	CSARTRQRIDTQYF	TGCAGTGCTAGGACCCGACAGAGAATAGATACGCAGTATTTT
TRBJ2-7	-	-	TRBV3-1	CAGSQRAAGKGQYF	TGTGCCGGCAGCCAAAGGGCGGCGGGAAAAGGGCAGTACTTC
TRBJ2-7	TRBD2	-	TRBV6-1	CASSKLGTSGGFYEQYF	TGTGCCAGCAGTAAACTTGGGACTAGCGGGGGGTTCTACGAGCAGTACTTC
TRBJ2-7	-	-	TRBV10-3	CAISAGAPNYEQYF	TGTGCCATCAGTGCTGGGGCCCCAAACTACGAGCAGTACTTC
TRBJ2-5	-	few	TRBV4-1	CASSQVGPRSQETQYF	TGCGCCAGCAGCCAAGTTGGGCCCAGATCCCAAGAGACCCAGTACTTC
TRBJ2-7	-	-	TRBV6-1	CASNRFPETYEQYF	TGTGCCAGCAACAGATTTCCAGAGACCTACGAGCAGTACTTC
TRBJ2-3	-	-	TRBV27	CASSPGRGLTDTQYF	TGTGCCAGCAGTCCCGGGAGAGGCCTCACAGATACGCAGTATTTT
TRBJ1-3	-	-	TRBV15	CATSRATNRARGNTIYF	TGTGCCACCAGCAGAGCCACAAACAGGGCAAGGGGAAACACCATATATTTT
TRBJ2-5	-	few	TRBV4-1	CASSQGRDGETQYF	TGCGCCAGCAGCCAGGGCCGGGACGGAGAGACCCAGTACTTC
TRBJ2-1	TRBD1	-	TRBV7-2	CASSLGQDNFNEQFF	TGTGCCAGCAGCTTGGGACAGGATAATTTCAATGAGCAGTTCTTC
TRBJ1-2	TRBD1	many	TRBV20-1	CSAGTGGNYGYTF	TGCAGCGCAGGGACAGGGGGAAACTATGGCTACACCTTC
TRBJ1-1	TRBD1	-	TRBV5-5	CASIRGTANTEAFF	TGTGCCAGCATTCGGGGGACAGCCAACACTGAAGCTTTCTTT
TRBJ2-7	-	-	TRBV5-1	CASSTLVVASYEQYF	TGCGCCAGCAGCACCTTGGTGGTAGCGTCCTACGAGCAGTACTTC
TRBJ1-1	-	few	TRBV14	CASSRGSLNTEAFF	TGTGCCAGTAGTAGGGGCAGCCTGAACACTGAAGCTTTCTTT
TRBJ2-6	-	many	TRBV9	CASSRNDVQSVFSGANVLTF	TGTGCCAGCAGCAGAAACGACGTACAGAGTGTCTTCTCTGGGGCCAACGTCCTGACTTTC
TRBJ2-4	-	-	TRBV5-1	CASSAGEAKNIQYF	TGCGCCAGCAGCGCCGGGGAGGCCAAAAACATTCAGTACTTC
TRBJ1-2	-	few	TRBV24-1	CATSGAYSDRTGYTF	TGTGCCACCAGCGGGGCGTATTCGGACCGTACTGGCTACACCTTC
TRBJ2-7	TRBD1	many	TRBV7-9	CASSLDRGHDEQYF	TGTGCCAGCAGCTTAGACAGGGGTCACGACGAGCAGTACTTC
TRBJ1-2	TRBD1	few	TRBV4-1	CASSRNPGQNYYGYTF	TGCGCCAGCAGCCGAAACCCGGGACAGAACTACTATGGCTACACCTTC
TRBJ1-5	-	-	TRBV4-1	CASSQVDSSNQPLHF	TGCGCCAGCAGCCAGGTTGACAGTAGCAATCAGCCCCTGCATTTT
TRBJ2-1	-	few	TRBV27	CASSLSWGEYSYNEQFF	TGTGCCAGCAGTTTATCGTGGGGGGAGTACTCCTACAATGAGCAGTTCTTC
TRBJ2-1	-	few	TRBV27	CASSYYVATPLYNEQFF	TGTGCCAGCAGTTATTACGTAGCCACCCCCTTATACAATGAGCAGTTCTTC
TRBJ2-1	-	-	TRBV6-1	CAIQRISYNEQFF	TGTGCCATCCAGCGAATCTCCTACAATGAGCAGTTCTTC
TRBJ2-7	-	many	TRBV20-1	CSARDRDGSYEQYF	TGCAGTGCTAGAGATCGTGACGGCTCCTACGAGCAGTACTTC
TRBJ2-3	TRBD2	-	TRBV5-1	CANSLTSGGALNTQYF	TGCGCCAACAGCTTGACTAGCGGGGGGGCCCTAAATACGCAGTATTTT
TRBJ2-1	TRBD1	-	TRBV18	CASSGQGAFYNEQFF	TGTGCCAGCTCAGGACAGGGGGCCTTCTACAATGAGCAGTTCTTC
TRBJ1-5	TRBD1	few	TRBV20-1	CSATQGGYSNQPQHF	TGTAGTGCAACACAGGGGGGGTATAGCAATCAGCCCCAGCATTTT
TRBJ2-7	TRBD1	-	TRBV4-1	CASSQVVTGGSYEQYF	TGCGCCAGCAGCCAAGTAGTGACAGGGGGGTCCTACGAGCAGTACTTC
TRBJ2-5	TRBD2	few	TRBV9	CASSVRGGSGSLETQYF	TGTGCCAGCAGCGTAAGGGGTGGTAGCGGGAGTTTAGAGACCCAGTACTTC
TRBJ1-2	-	few	TRBV7-2	CASSLAWGAGYGYTF	TGTGCCAGCAGCTTAGCGTGGGGGGCGGGCTATGGCTACACCTTC
TRBJ2-2	-	few	TRBV7-2	CASSSMLAYTGELFF	TGTGCCAGCAGCTCGATGCTAGCGTACACCGGGGAGCTGTTTTTT
TRBJ2-7	-	-	TRBV20-1	CSATESLKGRRPEQYF	TGCAGTGCGACCGAAAGTCTCAAGGGGCGGAGGCCCGAGCAGTACTTC
TRBJ1-1	TRBD1	few	TRBV29-1	CSGGTGTPNTEAFF	TGCAGCGGGGGGACAGGAACCCCGAACACTGAAGCTTTCTTT
TRBJ2-1	TRBD2	few	TRBV7-3	CASSSIAGAHNEQFF	TGTGCCAGCAGCTCCATAGCGGGGGCCCACAATGAGCAGTTCTTC
TRBJ2-7	TRBD2	-	TRBV6-1	CASKSGGAHEQYF	TGTGCCAGCAAAAGCGGGGGGGCCCACGAGCAGTACTTC
TRBJ2-4	TRBD2	-	TRBV28	CASSLPGLADSAKNIQYF	TGTGCCAGCAGTCTTCCGGGACTAGCGGATTCAGCCAAAAACATTCAGTACTTC
TRBJ1-6	TRBD1	-	TRBV20-1	CSATGTGPHMSSPLHF	TGCAGTGCGACCGGGACAGGGCCTCATATGAGTTCACCCCTCCACTTT
TRBJ2-4	TRBD2	once	TRBV4-1	CASSQAQRDYNPQYF	TGCGCCAGCAGCCAAGCCCAACGGGACTACAACCCGCAGTACTTC
TRBJ2-1	TRBD2	once	TRBV11-1	CASSPSGEIYNEQFF	TGTGCCAGCAGCCCTAGCGGGGAAATCTACAATGAGCAGTTCTTC
TRBJ2-7	-	-	TRBV9	CASSVESGGIHYEQYF	TGTGCCAGCAGCGTAGAGAGTGGGGGGATTCACTACGAGCAGTACTTC
TRBJ2-7	-	few	TRBV7-9	CASSPERDLDYEQYF	TGTGCCAGCAGCCCAGAAAGGGACCTAGACTACGAGCAGTACTTC
TRBJ2-3	-	-	TRBV6-1	CASNDQSTDTQYF	TGTGCCAGCAACGACCAGAGCACAGATACGCAGTATTTT
TRBJ1-4	-	-	TRBV4-1	CASSQTSAGKNEKLFF	TGCGCCAGCAGCCAAACTTCGGCCGGGAAAAATGAAAAACTGTTTTTT
TRBJ2-1	-	many	TRBV5-1	CASSLNGNNEQFF	TGTGCCAGCAGTTTAAATGGGAACAATGAGCAGTTCTTC